The next 30 T cell receptor beta chains were all read from a single sample in a study of blood T cell repertoires in COVID-19 (dated by TCRdb to about 2020). Libraries were prepared through the immunoSEQ multiplex PCR assay. This immuneACCESS table, as held by TCRdb, lists in-frame sequences with V and J called but not all clones. Of the missing ones, under half trace to an unresolved V gene in checked studies; the others have no known cause. This sample holds approximately 58,000 clones; approximately 75% were observed only once. The ten biggest clones cover roughly 30% of the sample. The source material was peripheral blood. Receptors were obtained from a man in his sixties with COVID-19, enrolled during active disease.

About this clone: One end of the junction does not line up with germline, which may come from a read error. The CDR3 DNA sequence: TGTGCTAGCAGCTTAGGAGATGCGGGGACTGGAAACACCATATATTTT. Residues: CASSLGDAGTGNTIYF. J is TRBJ1-3 and V is TRBV7-7; D unclear. Germline lookup yields CDR1 SSHAT and CDR2 FNYEAQ (reference sequence). This CDR3 region has 16 residues.

A single count supports this clone. V gene TRBV5-1 combines with J gene TRBJ2-1; D is undetermined. Per germline, CDR1 SGHRS and CDR2 YFSETQ. The CDR3 is 15 amino acids. V was shortened by 0 bases and J by 0 bases, with 7 bases between the two germline ends. The CDR3 DNA follows: TGCGCCAGCAGCTTGGACTCCCCCTCCTACAATGAGCAGTTCTTC. As protein: CASSLDSPSYNEQFF.

The chain recombines TRBV3-1 (or the pseudogene TRBV3-2) with TRBJ2-7; 11 bases fit TRBD2. The germline gives CDR1 LGHDT, CDR2 YNNKEL (reference sequence). The CDR3 spans 18 residues. With V trimmed by 4 bases and J by 0 bases, 11 bases remained unmatched. The CDR3, as DNA: TGTGCCAGCAGCCTCAGGACTAGCGGGTTTACGAGCTCCTACGAGCAGTACTTC. It is translated as CASSLRTSGFTSSYEQYF.

This chain links TRBV7-9 with TRBJ1-6, with D unresolved. V lost 3 bases, J lost 6 bases, and 9 bases lay in between. CDR1 and CDR2 from the germline V gene are SEHNR and FQNEAQ (reference sequence). The CDR3 spans 14 residues. CDR3 nucleotide sequence: TGTGCCAGCAGCTTCCGGACTTCTAATTCACCCCTCCACTTT. Its protein product is CASSFRTSNSPLHF.

In this sample, this clone turned up a few times. The chain joins TRBV5-1 to TRBJ1-2; TRBD1 agrees at 9 bases. The junction had 13 bases not matched to a gene; V was cut back by 1 base and J by 6 bases. Germline lookup yields CDR1 SGHRS and CDR2 YFSETQ. This CDR3 is built from 17 residues. CDR3 region: CASSLLGGQQGAHGYTF. The CDR3 nucleotides read TGCGCCAGCAGCTTGTTAGGTGGACAACAGGGGGCGCATGGCTACACCTTC.

This chain uses TRBV3-1 (or the pseudogene TRBV3-2) with TRBJ2-2; TRBD2 is a possible D gene (7 bases). The CDR3 has 14 residues. Germline V gene data show CDR1 as LGHDT and CDR2 as YNNKEL (reference sequence). V was clipped by 3 bases and J by 6 bases, with 11 bases between them. This chain's CDR3 is CASSQVGGPGELFF. In DNA, the CDR3 is TGTGCCAGCAGCCAGGTCGGGGGGCCCGGGGAGCTGTTTTTT.

The rearrangement uses TRBV7-6 and TRBJ2-7, with D unresolved. V lost 1 base, J lost 6 bases, and 4 bases lay in between. CDR1 is SGHVS, CDR2 FNYEAQ, per germline. The CDR3 is made up of 11 amino acids. In DNA, the CDR3 is TGTGCCAGCAGCTTAGACGGCGAGCAGTACTTC. Amino acid sequence: CASSLDGEQYF.

The chain couples TRBV5-6 to TRBJ1-3; possibly TRBD1 for D (6 bases). The V gene lost 1 base and the J gene lost 4 bases, with 9 bases spanning the gap. Germline CDR1 is SGHDT and CDR2 is YYEEEE. The CDR3 sequence is 14 residues long. The CDR3 DNA is TGTGCCAGCAGCTTGCGGGGGGCAGGAAACACCATATATTTT. Translation gives CASSLRGAGNTIYF. The variable domain in full, with the rest retrieved from reference TRBV5-6 and TRBJ1-3, is DAGVTQSPTHLIKTRGQQVTLRCSPKSGHDTVSWYQQALGQGPQFIFQYYEEEERQRGNFPDRFSGHQFPNYSSELNVNALLLGDSALYLCASSLRGAGNTIYFGEGSWLTVV.

The J gene is TRBJ2-4, the V gene TRBV11-3, with D possibly matching TRBD2 (6 bases). This CDR3 has 15 residues. Germline V gives CDR1 SGHNT, CDR2 YENEEA. The V and J ends lost 2 bases and 0 bases respectively, with 8 bases between them. The CDR3 DNA is TGTGCCAGCAGCTTAACTAGCCAAGCCAAAAACATTCAGTACTTC. This codes for CASSLTSQAKNIQYF.

This chain joins TRBV3-1 (or the pseudogene TRBV3-2) and TRBJ2-5; D remains unclear. CDR1 and CDR2 (germline): LGHDT, YNNKEL (reference sequence). V lost 4 bases, J lost 2 bases, and 8 bases lay in between. The CDR3 consists of 13 residues. CDR3 amino acids: CASSRGRQETQYF. CDR3 nucleotides: TGTGCCAGCAGCCGTGGCCGACAAGAGACCCAGTACTTC.

CDR3 loop: CASSFSRGAADTQYF. DNA of the CDR3: TGTGCCAGCAGCTTTTCGCGGGGGGCGGCAGATACGCAGTATTTT. J is TRBJ2-3 and V is TRBV5-8, with 8 bases matching TRBD2. After removal of 2 bases from V and 4 bases from J, the junction contained 6 bases not matched to a gene. The CDR3 runs to 15 residues. Germline V CDR1 and CDR2: SGHTS, YDEGEE.

The rearrangement links TRBV7-8 to TRBJ2-5; 8 bases align to TRBD2. J gave up 4 bases and V 5 bases, and 6 bases lay outside the gene matches. The CDR3 has 14 residues. CDR1 and CDR2 from the germline V gene are SGHVS and FQNEAQ. CDR3 sequence (DNA): TGTGCCAGCAGCCCCAGCGGGAGCGGAGAGACCCAGTACTTC. Amino acid sequence: CASSPSGSGETQYF.

This clone was counted a single time. V and J are TRBV4-2 and TRBJ1-2; 8 nucleotides line up with TRBD1. CDR3 length equals 15 residues. J was trimmed by 6 bases and V by 4 bases; bases with no gene match: 10. Germline V gives CDR1 LGHNA, CDR2 YNFKEQ. The CDR3 nucleotides are TGTGCCAGCAGCCCGCCTCGACAGGGGCTGAATGGCTACACCTTC. Encoded protein: CASSPPRQGLNGYTF.

This clone occurred once. This chain joins TRBV5-1 and TRBJ2-7, with a weak D call TRBD2 (6 bases). V lost 4 bases and J 7 bases, leaving 15 bases between the germline ends. The CDR3 is made up of 13 amino acids. CDR1 is SGHRS and CDR2 is YFSETQ in the germline V gene. The CDR3 DNA follows: TGCGCCAGCAGCCGAGGGAGGCTTGAGGAGCAGTACTTC. It specifies CASSRGRLEEQYF.

This rearrangement joins TRBV7-2 to TRBJ2-7; TRBD2 agrees at 7 bases. The V gene's germline CDR1 is SGHTA and CDR2 FQGNSA. There are 14 residues in the CDR3. The trim removed 4 bases at V and 2 bases at J, leaving 5 bases unmatched. Here the CDR3 DNA reads TGTGCCAGCAGCTCATCCGGGACTACCTACGAGCAGTACTTC. It yields the protein CASSSSGTTYEQYF.

This chain joins TRBV29-1 and TRBJ1-2; possible D gene TRBD1, 5 bases. The CDR3 totals 11 residues. Trimming cost V 6 bases and J 5 bases, with 10 bases left between them. The V gene's germline CDR1 is SQVTM and CDR2 ANQGSEA. The CDR3 loop is CSVSRVYGYTF. In nucleotides, the CDR3 is TGCAGCGTATCCAGGGTTTATGGCTACACCTTC.

This sequence joins TRBV10-3 and TRBJ2-5; no firm D call. CDR3 size: 13 residues. Germline V gives CDR1 ENHRY, CDR2 SYGVKD. Trimming cost V 8 bases and J 5 bases, with 15 bases left between them. CDR3 region: CAIGRGVVETQYF. CDR3 nucleotides: TGTGCCATCGGCCGCGGAGTGGTCGAGACCCAGTACTTC.

This chain uses TRBV10-3 with TRBJ2-2; 9 bases are shared with TRBD2. This CDR3 is built from 18 residues. Germline V gene data show CDR1 as ENHRY and CDR2 as SYGVKD. V was pared by 4 bases and J by 7 bases, with 16 bases of the junction left unmatched. For the CDR3, the DNA is TGTGCCATCAGTGCGTACAGGGAGTTGCGGGGGGGCAGCGGGGAGCTGTTTTTT. It translates to CAISAYRELRGGSGELFF.

DNA of the CDR3: TGTGCCAGCAGTGAATGGACTAGCGGGACCTACAATGAGCAGTTCTTC. Translated: CASSEWTSGTYNEQFF. The chain has TRBV6-1 and TRBJ2-1, with 12 bases identical to TRBD2. The germline V gene has CDR1 MNHNS and CDR2 SASEGT. The CDR3 extends over 16 amino acids. The V gene end was trimmed by 2 bases and the J gene end by 2 bases; junction bases not matched to a gene: 1.

This rearrangement joins TRBV6-2 or TRBV6-3 to TRBJ2-7; 11 nucleotides line up with TRBD2. Losses at the gene ends were 4 bases for V and 2 bases for J; bases not matched to a gene: 4. Per the germline V gene, CDR1 is MNHEY and CDR2 is SVGEGT. CDR3 length: 15 residues. The chain's CDR3 is CASSSGLADAYEQYF. Here the CDR3 DNA reads TGTGCCAGCAGTTCGGGACTAGCGGACGCCTACGAGCAGTACTTC.

This clone was seen only once. V and J are TRBV11-1 and TRBJ2-7; D perhaps matches TRBD1 (7 bases). Germline values: CDR1 SGHAT, CDR2 FQDESV (reference sequence). This CDR3 has 13 amino acids. V lost 0 bases, J lost 13 bases, and 16 bases lay in between. Here the CDR3 reads CASSLARRDSPYF. CDR3 nucleotide sequence: TGTGCCAGCAGCTTAGCGCGGAGGGACAGTCCATACTTC.

This clone was detected only once. This sequence joins TRBV6-5 and TRBJ2-7; 9 bases are a match to TRBD1. The junction had 9 bases not matched to a gene; V was cut back by 2 bases and J by 4 bases. The CDR3 sequence is 16 residues long. CDR1 is MNHEY and CDR2 is SVGAGI in the germline V gene. The CDR3 coding sequence is TGTGCCAGCAGTTACAGTCCGGGACAGGGTTTTTACGAGCAGTACTTC. Translation: CASSYSPGQGFYEQYF.

The chain links TRBV10-3 to TRBJ2-2; TRBD2 matches at 7 bases. The CDR3 extends over 17 amino acids. CDR1 and CDR2 from the germline V gene are ENHRY and SYGVKD. V shed 0 bases, J shed 6 bases, and the junction held 10 bases outside the gene matches. Here the CDR3 reads CAISESRGLSRSGELFF. The CDR3 nucleotides are TGTGCCATCAGTGAGTCTAGGGGACTAAGTAGGTCCGGGGAGCTGTTTTTT.

The chain joins TRBV5-1 to TRBJ1-2; no firm D call. This CDR3 region has 14 residues. Germline lookup yields CDR1 SGHRS and CDR2 YFSETQ. Trimming shortened V by 0 bases and J by 8 bases, and 14 bases separated the two germline ends. The CDR3 DNA reads as TGCGCCAGCAGCTTGGGCACGGACTTTTGGGGCTACACCTTC. It encodes CASSLGTDFWGYTF.

V and J are TRBV18 and TRBJ2-7; D is perhaps TRBD2 (5 bases). The length of the CDR3 is 14 residues. Germline CDR1 and CDR2: KGHSH and LQKENI. The V gene lost 3 bases and the J gene lost 3 bases, with 12 bases spanning the gap. The CDR3, as DNA: TGTGCCAGCTCACCTTCTGATCGGGGCTACGAGCAGTACTTC. It codes for CASSPSDRGYEQYF.

This clone turned up a few times. The chain links TRBV18 to TRBJ1-4; no clear D gene. This CDR3 is built from 17 residues. Deletions cut 6 bases from V and 5 bases from J, with 22 bases between. Germline V gene sequence: CDR1 KGHSH, CDR2 LQKENI. The CDR3 coding sequence is TGTGCCAGCTCGCTGGACGCCGGACTAACCGTCAATGAAAAACTGTTTTTT. Its protein product is CASSLDAGLTVNEKLFF. The variable domain in full, completed from reference TRBV18 and TRBJ1-4, reads NAGVMQNPRHLVRRRGQEARLRCSPMKGHSHVYWYRQLPEEGLKFMVYLQKENIIDESGMPKERFSAEFPKEGPSILRIQQVVRGDSAAYFCASSLDAGLTVNEKLFFGSGTQLSVL.

This clone was seen just once. The chain carries TRBV19 and TRBJ1-1; D is undetermined. Looked up from germline, CDR1 is LNHDA and CDR2 is SQIVND (reference sequence). This CDR3 region has 13 residues. V lost 6 bases and J 2 bases, leaving 10 bases between the germline ends. The CDR3 bases are TGTGCCAGTAGCCCGGAGGGCAACACTGAAGCTTTCTTT. Translation: CASSPEGNTEAFF.

The chain is built from TRBV30 and TRBJ2-3; the match to TRBD2 covers 9 bases. The CDR3 sequence is 15 residues long. Germline CDR1 reads GTSNPN; CDR2 reads SVGIG (reference sequence). V was clipped by 2 bases and J by 1 base; unmatched bases: 4. CDR3 sequence reads: CAWSPLAGGTDTQYF. The CDR3 DNA follows: TGTGCCTGGAGTCCCTTAGCGGGGGGCACAGATACGCAGTATTTT.

This clone was seen more than once but under ten times. V usage is TRBV19 and J usage is TRBJ2-2; the match to TRBD1 covers 8 bases. Germline lookup yields CDR1 LNHDA and CDR2 SQIVND (reference sequence). The junction had 5 bases not matched to a gene; V was cut back by 1 base and J by 1 base. CDR3 length: 17 amino acids. The CDR3, as DNA: TGTGCCAGTAGTATAGGGCCGGACAGGGTGAACACCGGGGAGCTGTTTTTT. It specifies CASSIGPDRVNTGELFF.

J is TRBJ2-3 and V is TRBV12-3 or TRBV12-4; D ambiguous. V lost 6 bases to trimming and J lost 5 bases, with 9 bases between them. CDR3 size: 12 residues. The DNA for the CDR3 is TGTGCCAGCAGCCCCAACAGAGATACGCAGTATTTT. Translation gives CASSPNRDTQYF.